This entry is about one T cell receptor (beta chain). What it recognizes is unknown. The CDR3 is 13 residues long. Germline loops: CDR1 SGHTA, CDR2 FQGNSA. The V and J ends lost 4 bases and 5 bases respectively, with 11 bases between them. These data come from a study of T cells in localized non-small cell lung cancer. Broader study findings: Investigators sequenced only a single tumor region, leaving heterogeneity possible.

Sequencing was performed with immunoSEQ multiplex PCR; in TCRdb, only in-frame clones are kept and a portion is missing. The repertoire has 70,000 or so clones, 84% of them found once; the top ten carry 1% to 1.5%. The gene calls are TRBV7-2 and TRBJ2-5; D call uncertain. The source of this sequence is a female donor over 55 with stage I lung adenocarcinoma. Sequenced here: peripheral blood, sampled before any cancer treatment. The CDR3 loop is CASSSVSRETQYF. The CDR3 DNA sequence: TGTGCCAGCAGCTCAGTGAGTCGGGAGACCCAGTACTTC.